This T cell receptor beta chain is from a study of cytotoxic CD8 clonotypes in ibrutinib-treated CLL. Measured with immunoSEQ multiplex PCR; TCRdb has only the in-frame clones, and not every one. In the table there are some 200,000 clones, 60% to 80% of which are singletons. Germline trimming cut 5 bases from V and 5 bases from J; bases unmatched to any gene: 0. The CDR3 is made up of 11 amino acids. Germline-derived CDR1 and CDR2 are DFQATT and SNEGSKA (reference sequence). This clone was picked up a small number of times. The rearrangement uses TRBV20-1 and TRBJ1-1; TRBD1 aligns across 9 bases. The sequence derives from a human donor with chronic lymphocytic leukemia. The sample consisted of PBMCs, taken after 12 months of ibrutinib treatment. Here the CDR3 reads CSADRGTEAFF. CDR3 DNA sequence: TGCAGTGCTGACAGGGGGACTGAAGCTTTCTTT.